A single sample gave rise to the 22 T cell receptor beta chains below, sequenced in a study of blood T cell repertoires in COVID-19. Produced via immunoSEQ multiplex PCR; TCRdb's table is partial and in-frame only. The sample yields some 150,000 clones, around 83% seen once. The specimen sequenced was peripheral blood. Every receptor here comes from a woman in her fifties or sixties in a cohort sampled during active or convalescent COVID-19.

V is TRBV19 and J is TRBJ2-6; tentatively, D is TRBD2 (6 bases). Germline values: CDR1 LNHDA, CDR2 SQIVND (reference sequence). The CDR3 is 15 amino acids. Trimming removed 8 bases from V and 3 bases from J, with 14 bases in between. The CDR3 DNA follows: TGTGCCAGTGCAGGGACTCCTAATGGGGCCAACGTCCTGACTTTC. Residues: CASAGTPNGANVLTF.

The chain is built from TRBV2 and TRBJ1-1, with 7 bases aligning to TRBD1. J gave up 0 bases and V 8 bases, and 9 bases lay outside the gene matches. CDR3 length: 15 residues. The V gene's germline CDR1 is SNHLY and CDR2 FYNNEI. The CDR3 coding sequence is TGTGCCAGCCGTGGGGCAGGGGGACTGAACACTGAAGCTTTCTTT. Protein: CASRGAGGLNTEAFF.

This clone appeared a single time. J is TRBJ2-3 and V is TRBV4-1; TRBD2 matches 8 bases. The length of the CDR3 is 16 residues. Trimming removed 0 bases from V and 8 bases from J; junction bases left unmatched: 10. Germline CDR1 and CDR2: MGHRA and YSYEKL. CDR3 DNA sequence: TGCGCCAGCAGCCAAGATCCCAGCGGGGGCGGGGTTACGCAGTATTTT. Protein product: CASSQDPSGGGVTQYF.

The chain couples TRBV7-2 to TRBJ1-6; 7 bases align to TRBD1. CDR1 is SGHTA and CDR2 is FQGNSA in the germline V gene. The CDR3 length is 17 residues. The V segment lost 5 bases and the J segment 0 bases; nucleotides outside the gene matches: 7. CDR3 amino acids: CASSLRQGTSYNSPLHF. In DNA, the CDR3 is TGTGCCAGCAGCCTCAGACAGGGTACCTCCTATAATTCACCCCTCCACTTT. The entire variable domain, with the rest obtained from reference TRBV7-2 and TRBJ1-6, is as follows: GAGVSQSPSNKVTEKGKDVELRCDPISGHTALYWYRQSLGQGLEFLIYFQGNSAPDKSGLPSDRFSAERTGGSVSTLTIQRTQQEDSAVYLCASSLRQGTSYNSPLHFGNGTRLTVT.

The CDR3 is CANRQGNNSPLHF. CDR3 nucleotides: TGTGCCAACCGGCAGGGCAATAATTCACCCCTCCACTTT. V is TRBV28 and J is TRBJ1-6; D is possibly TRBD1 (5 bases). The CDR3 consists of 13 residues. Germline values: CDR1 MDHEN, CDR2 SYDVKM. V dropped 10 bases and J dropped 5 bases, with 12 bases sitting between them.

This clone occurred a few times. The chain uses TRBV2 and TRBJ2-4, with D perhaps TRBD2 (6 bases). The V gene lost 6 bases and the J gene lost 6 bases, with 9 bases spanning the gap. This CDR3 has 12 amino acids. Germline-derived CDR1 and CDR2 are SNHLY and FYNNEI. CDR3 protein: CASSQRANIQYF. In DNA form, the CDR3 reads TGTGCCAGCAGCCAGCGGGCAAACATTCAGTACTTC.

The rearrangement joins TRBV7-9 to TRBJ2-5, with D possibly matching TRBD1 (5 bases). V lost 2 bases, J lost 2 bases, and 9 bases lay in between. Germline assignment: CDR1 SEHNR and CDR2 FQNEAQ (reference sequence). The CDR3 is 14 amino acids. DNA for the CDR3: TGTGCCAGCAGCTTAACCCCAGGGCAAGAGACCCAGTACTTC. As protein: CASSLTPGQETQYF.

This rearrangement joins TRBV19 to TRBJ2-3; 8 nucleotides agree with TRBD2. V lost 7 bases, J lost 0 bases, and 6 bases stayed unmatched. CDR3 length: 15 residues. CDR1 and CDR2 (germline): LNHDA, SQIVND (reference sequence). CDR3 sequence: CASKRGGTSTDTQYF. CDR3 coding DNA: TGTGCCAGTAAACGCGGGGGGACTAGCACAGATACGCAGTATTTT.

In its sample, this clone was seen once. V and J are TRBV29-1 and TRBJ1-5, with D perhaps matching TRBD1 (5 bases). The CDR3 has 12 amino acids. Trimming shortened V by 6 bases and J by 3 bases, and 9 bases separated the two germline ends. Germline values: CDR1 SQVTM, CDR2 ANQGSEA. The CDR3 DNA reads TGCAGCGTGTCAGGGTTCAATCAGCCCCAGCATTTT. Translated: CSVSGFNQPQHF.

The V call is TRBV6-5, the J call TRBJ2-7; possibly TRBD2 for D (5 bases). Between the trimmed V and J ends, which lost 3 bases and 4 bases, there was a span of 16 bases. The CDR3 sequence is 15 residues long. The germline V gene encodes CDR1 MNHEY and CDR2 SVGAGI. CDR3 bases: TGTGCCAGCAGTTATGGGGTCTCCTCGGGGTACGAGCAGTACTTC. Translating gives CASSYGVSSGYEQYF.

The rearrangement links TRBV12-5 to TRBJ1-5, with TRBD1 identical over 12 bases. CDR3 length equals 15 residues. V lost 6 bases to trimming and J lost 6 bases; unmatched junction nucleotides: 6. Per germline, CDR1 LGHNT and CDR2 FRNRAP. DNA of the CDR3: TGTGCTAGTGGCCCGGGACAGGGGGCCCGTCAGCCCCAGCATTTT. As protein: CASGPGQGARQPQHF. Combining the CDR3 with reference TRBV12-5 and TRBJ1-5 gives the whole variable domain DARVTQTPRHKVTEMGQEVTMRCQPILGHNTVFWYRQTMMQGLELLAYFRNRAPLDDSGMPKDRFSAEMPDATLATLKIQPSEPRDSAVYFCASGPGQGARQPQHFGDGTRLSIL.

The rearrangement links TRBV2 to TRBJ1-2, with D possibly TRBD1 on 6 matching bases. CDR1 and CDR2 from the germline V gene are SNHLY and FYNNEI. The CDR3 is 16 amino acids. V was trimmed by 0 bases and J by 0 bases, leaving 11 bases between them. The CDR3 reads CASSEAGTQANYGYTF. CDR3 bases: TGTGCCAGCAGTGAAGCGGGGACACAAGCTAACTATGGCTACACCTTC.

The chain recombines TRBV5-1 with TRBJ2-3; the D is unclear. Germline CDR1 SGHRS, CDR2 YFSETQ. V lost 0 bases and J lost 0, with 11 bases in between. This CDR3 comprises 16 residues. The chain's CDR3 is CASSLAGGTSTDTQYF. In DNA form, the CDR3 reads TGCGCCAGCAGCTTGGCTGGCGGAACTAGCACAGATACGCAGTATTTT.

This chain links TRBV12-5 with TRBJ2-7; possibly TRBD1 for D (5 bases). The V gene's germline CDR1 is LGHNT and CDR2 FRNRAP. CDR3 length: 12 residues. V dropped 6 bases and J dropped 7 bases, with 13 bases sitting between them. The chain's CDR3 is CASGRTSREQYF. The CDR3, as DNA: TGTGCTAGTGGGCGGACATCGAGGGAGCAGTACTTC. Complete variable domain (other parts from reference TRBV12-5 and TRBJ2-7): DARVTQTPRHKVTEMGQEVTMRCQPILGHNTVFWYRQTMMQGLELLAYFRNRAPLDDSGMPKDRFSAEMPDATLATLKIQPSEPRDSAVYFCASGRTSREQYFGPGTRLTVT.

The chain combines TRBV28 with TRBJ1-2; TRBD1 agrees at 7 bases. The length of the CDR3 is 15 residues. The ends lost 7 bases at V and 1 base at J; junction bases unmatched: 9. Germline V gene data show CDR1 as MDHEN and CDR2 as SYDVKM. In nucleotides, the CDR3 is TGTGCCAGCACGACCCTGGACAGGATTAACTATGGCTACACCTTC. Translated: CASTTLDRINYGYTF.

J is TRBJ1-1 and V is TRBV6-5; a weak D match, TRBD1 (6 bases). CDR3 length: 13 amino acids. Deletions cut 2 bases from V and 5 bases from J, with 9 bases between. Germline values: CDR1 MNHEY, CDR2 SVGAGI. Here the CDR3 reads CASSYGTPTEAFF. CDR3 nucleotides: TGTGCCAGCAGTTACGGGACACCTACTGAAGCTTTCTTT.

This chain links TRBV5-1 with TRBJ1-4; the D gene is possibly TRBD1 (6 bases). The V end lost 5 bases, the J end lost 4 bases, and 6 bases lay between the germline ends. The CDR3 is 12 residues long. Germline loops: CDR1 SGHRS, CDR2 YFSETQ. The CDR3 spells CASRDSNEKLFF. The CDR3, as DNA: TGCGCCAGCAGGGACAGTAATGAAAAACTGTTTTTT. The variable domain in full, with the rest retrieved from reference TRBV5-1 and TRBJ1-4, is KAGVTQTPRYLIKTRGQQVTLSCSPISGHRSVSWYQQTPGQGLQFLFEYFSETQRNKGNFPGRFSGRQFSNSRSEMNVSTLELGDSALYLCASRDSNEKLFFGSGTQLSVL.

This chain uses TRBV27 with TRBJ1-1; D is unclear. The V end was cut by 6 bases, the J end by 4 bases, with 18 bases between. Per germline, CDR1 MNHEY and CDR2 SMNVEV (reference sequence). This CDR3 is 15 amino acids long. CDR3 in DNA: TGTGCCAGCAGCACCGGGGAGGAGGGATCCACTGAAGCTTTCTTT. Protein: CASSTGEEGSTEAFF.

This clone was detected only once. The chain carries TRBV27 and TRBJ1-6; 9 bases agree with TRBD1. The CDR3 is made up of 14 amino acids. Germline assignment: CDR1 MNHEY and CDR2 SMNVEV (reference sequence). Trimming at V came to 3 bases and at J to 8 bases, leaving 2 bases not matched to a gene. The CDR3 spells CASSLDRGYSPLHF. Here the CDR3 DNA reads TGTGCCAGCAGTTTGGACAGGGGATATTCACCCCTCCACTTT.

This clone has just one count. The chain carries TRBV5-4 and TRBJ2-7; unclear D gene. Germline CDR1 reads SGHNT; CDR2 reads YYREEE (reference sequence). CDR3 length: 12 amino acids. Trimming shortened V by 3 bases and J by 0 bases, and 4 bases separated the two germline ends. The CDR3 DNA reads as TGTGCCAGCAGCTCTCCCTCCTACGAGCAGTACTTC. It encodes CASSSPSYEQYF.

This clone appeared once. CDR3 in amino acids: CATSRSGQSNQPQHF. DNA of the CDR3: TGTGCCACCAGCAGATCGGGACAGAGCAATCAGCCCCAGCATTTT. The chain carries TRBV15 and TRBJ1-5, with TRBD1 identical over 7 bases. Per germline, CDR1 LNHNV and CDR2 YYDKDF (reference sequence). J was trimmed by 1 base and V by 2 bases; bases with no gene match: 2. The CDR3 is 15 amino acids.

The rearrangement links TRBV29-1 to TRBJ1-6, with 11 bases aligning to TRBD1. The ends lost 7 bases at V and 7 bases at J; junction bases unmatched: 6. The length of the CDR3 is 14 residues. Germline CDR1 and CDR2: SQVTM and ANQGSEA. The CDR3 here is CSARTGGVNSPLHF. The CDR3 nucleotides read TGCAGCGCTAGGACAGGGGGCGTGAATTCACCCCTCCACTTT.